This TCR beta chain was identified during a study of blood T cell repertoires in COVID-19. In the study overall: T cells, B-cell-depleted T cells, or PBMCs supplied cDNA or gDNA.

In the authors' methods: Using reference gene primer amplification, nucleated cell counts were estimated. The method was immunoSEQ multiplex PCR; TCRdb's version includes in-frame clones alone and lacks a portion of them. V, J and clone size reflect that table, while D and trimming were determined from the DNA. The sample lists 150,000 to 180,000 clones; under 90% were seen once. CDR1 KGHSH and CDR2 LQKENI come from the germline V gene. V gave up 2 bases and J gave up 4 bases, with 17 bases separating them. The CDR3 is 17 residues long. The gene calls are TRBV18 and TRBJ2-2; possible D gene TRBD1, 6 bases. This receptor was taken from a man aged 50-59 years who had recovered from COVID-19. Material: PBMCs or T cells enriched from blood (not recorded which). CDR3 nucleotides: TGTGCCAGCTCACCAAGCGGAGCAGGGGTAGGCACCGGGGAGCTGTTTTTT. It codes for CASSPSGAGVGTGELFF.